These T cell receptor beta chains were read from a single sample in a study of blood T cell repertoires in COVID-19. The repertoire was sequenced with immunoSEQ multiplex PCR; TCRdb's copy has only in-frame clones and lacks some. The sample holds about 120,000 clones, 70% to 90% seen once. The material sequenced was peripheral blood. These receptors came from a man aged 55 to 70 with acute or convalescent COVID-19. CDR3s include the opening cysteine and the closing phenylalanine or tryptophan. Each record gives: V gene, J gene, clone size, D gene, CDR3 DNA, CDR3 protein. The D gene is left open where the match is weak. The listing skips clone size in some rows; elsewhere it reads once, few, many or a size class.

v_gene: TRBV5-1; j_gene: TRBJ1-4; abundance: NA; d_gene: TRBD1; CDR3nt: TGCGCCAGCAGCTTACAGGGGGCGCGGAGTGAAAAACTGTTTTTT; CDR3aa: CASSLQGARSEKLFF
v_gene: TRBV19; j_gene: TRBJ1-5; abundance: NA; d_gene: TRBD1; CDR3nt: TGTGCCAGTAGTATGGTGGGCAGGGGGATGGGTCAGCCCCAGCATTTT; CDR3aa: CASSMVGRGMGQPQHF
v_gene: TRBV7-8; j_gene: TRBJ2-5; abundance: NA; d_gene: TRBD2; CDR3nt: TGTGCCAGCAGCCCTCTAGCGGGAACGGGGGCAGAGACCCAGTACTTC; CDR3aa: CASSPLAGTGAETQYF
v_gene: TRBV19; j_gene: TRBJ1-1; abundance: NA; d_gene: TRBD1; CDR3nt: TGTGCCAGTAGTCCCCGGACAGGGCGGGACACTGAAGCTTTCTTT; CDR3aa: CASSPRTGRDTEAFF
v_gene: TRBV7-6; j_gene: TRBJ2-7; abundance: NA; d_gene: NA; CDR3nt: TGTGCCAGCAGCTTAGATGGGACACCTACCTACGAGCAGTACTTC; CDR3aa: CASSLDGTPTYEQYF
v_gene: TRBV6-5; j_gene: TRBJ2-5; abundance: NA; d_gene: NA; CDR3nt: TGTGCCAGCAGTTACAGGATTCCCGACAGAGAAGAGACCCAGTACTTC; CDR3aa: CASSYRIPDREETQYF
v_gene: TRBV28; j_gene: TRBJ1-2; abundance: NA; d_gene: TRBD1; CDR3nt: TGTGCCAGCAGCACACAGGGGGCAGACTATGGCTACACCTTC; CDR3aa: CASSTQGADYGYTF
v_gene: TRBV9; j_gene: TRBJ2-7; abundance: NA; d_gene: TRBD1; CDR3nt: TGTGCCAGCAGCCCCCGTCATGGGGACAGGGCCTACGAGCAGTACTTC; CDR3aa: CASSPRHGDRAYEQYF
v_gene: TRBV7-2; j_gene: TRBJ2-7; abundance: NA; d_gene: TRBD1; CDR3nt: TGTGCCAGCAGCTTGGCCGGGACAGGGCTACCCTACGAGCAGTACTTC; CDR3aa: CASSLAGTGLPYEQYF
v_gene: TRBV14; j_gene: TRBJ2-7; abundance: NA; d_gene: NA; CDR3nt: TGTGCCAGCAGCCAAGTGGGCAGGGCCGAGCAGTACTTC; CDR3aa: CASSQVGRAEQYF
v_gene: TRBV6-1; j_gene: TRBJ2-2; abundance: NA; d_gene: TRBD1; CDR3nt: TGTGCCAGCAGTGAATTACACCGGGACAGGGCCTTGAGCACCGGGGAGCTGTTTTTT; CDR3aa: CASSELHRDRALSTGELFF
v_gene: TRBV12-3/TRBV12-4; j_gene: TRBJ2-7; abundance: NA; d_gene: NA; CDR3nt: TGTGCCAGCAGTTTAGTCCCAGACGAGCAGTACTTC; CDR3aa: CASSLVPDEQYF
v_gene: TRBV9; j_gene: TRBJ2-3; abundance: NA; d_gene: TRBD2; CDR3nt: TGTGCCAGCAGCCCTCGACTAGCGGGAGGCACAGATACGCAGTATTTT; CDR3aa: CASSPRLAGGTDTQYF
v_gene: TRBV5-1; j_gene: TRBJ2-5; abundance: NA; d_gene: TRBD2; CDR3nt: TGCGCCAGTGGTACTAGCGGGAAGAAAGAGACCCAGTACTTC; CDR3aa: CASGTSGKKETQYF
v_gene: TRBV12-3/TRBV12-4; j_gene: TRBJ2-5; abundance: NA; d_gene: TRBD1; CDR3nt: TGTGCCAGCAGCGCCTGGACAGGGGTGACCCAGTACTTC; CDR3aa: CASSAWTGVTQYF
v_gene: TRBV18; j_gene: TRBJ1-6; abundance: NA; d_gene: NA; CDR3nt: TGTGCCAGCATTAAGACGGAGACCTATAATTCACCCCTCCACTTT; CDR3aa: CASIKTETYNSPLHF
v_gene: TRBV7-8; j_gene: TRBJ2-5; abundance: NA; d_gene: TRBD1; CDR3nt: TGTGCCAGCAGCTTAGACAGGGGATACCAAGAGACCCAGTACTTC; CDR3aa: CASSLDRGYQETQYF
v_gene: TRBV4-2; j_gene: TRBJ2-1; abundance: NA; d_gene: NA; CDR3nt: TGTGCCAGCAGCCAACTCTCCGAGGTGTACAATGAGCAGTTCTTC; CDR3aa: CASSQLSEVYNEQFF
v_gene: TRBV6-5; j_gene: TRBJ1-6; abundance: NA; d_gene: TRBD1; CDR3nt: TGTGCCAGCAGTACCCAGGGGGCATGGTCACCCCTCCACTTT; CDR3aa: CASSTQGAWSPLHF
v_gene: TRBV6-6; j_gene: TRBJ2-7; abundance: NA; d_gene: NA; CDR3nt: TGTGCCAGCAGTTCCCGGACCGTTGCGGAGGGTGAGCAGTACTTC; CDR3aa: CASSSRTVAEGEQYF
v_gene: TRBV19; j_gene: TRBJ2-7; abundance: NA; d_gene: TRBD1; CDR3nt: TGTGCCAGTAGTCCGAGGTGGGACAGGGTGGGCTACGAGCAGTACTTC; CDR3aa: CASSPRWDRVGYEQYF
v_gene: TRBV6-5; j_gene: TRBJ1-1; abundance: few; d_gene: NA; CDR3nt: TGTGCCGTTGCACAGCTGAACACTGAAGCTTTCTTT; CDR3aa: CAVAQLNTEAFF
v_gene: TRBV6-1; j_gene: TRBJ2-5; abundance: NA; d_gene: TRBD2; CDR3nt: TGTGCCAGCAGTGAAGGGAGCGGGGGCACAGAGACCCAGTACTTC; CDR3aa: CASSEGSGGTETQYF
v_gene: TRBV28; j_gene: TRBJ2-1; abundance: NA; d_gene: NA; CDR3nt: TGTGCCAGCAGCAGGGACTCCGCCACCTACAATGAGCAGTTCTTC; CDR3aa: CASSRDSATYNEQFF
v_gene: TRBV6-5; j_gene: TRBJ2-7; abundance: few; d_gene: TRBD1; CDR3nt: TGTGCCAGTACAGGGGGCTACGAGCAGTACTTC; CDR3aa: CASTGGYEQYF
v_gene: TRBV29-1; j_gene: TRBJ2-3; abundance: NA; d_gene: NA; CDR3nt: TGCAGCGTCTCATCCGGGGGAAGCACAGATACGCAGTATTTT; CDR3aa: CSVSSGGSTDTQYF
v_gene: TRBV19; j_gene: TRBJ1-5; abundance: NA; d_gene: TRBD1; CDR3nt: TGTGCCAGTAGTATAACGGGACAGGCTTATCAGCCCCAGCATTTT; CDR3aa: CASSITGQAYQPQHF
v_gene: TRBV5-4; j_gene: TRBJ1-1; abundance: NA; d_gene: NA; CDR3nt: TGTGCCAGCAGTCAATCGGGGGGCTCGAACACTGAAGCTTTCTTT; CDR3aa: CASSQSGGSNTEAFF
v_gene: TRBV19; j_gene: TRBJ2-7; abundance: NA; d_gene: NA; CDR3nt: TGTGCCAGCCGATGGACAGACCCCTACGAGCAGTACTTC; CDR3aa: CASRWTDPYEQYF